This entry lists 2 T cell receptor beta chains sequenced from one sample in a study of T cell changes during pregnancy in multiple sclerosis (dated by TCRdb to about 2019). The library was produced with the immunoSEQ multiplex PCR assay. TCRdb's version of the immuneACCESS table is confined to in-frame rearrangements and falls short of the full clone set. An unresolved V gene accounts for under half of the shortfall where checked; the remainder is of unknown origin. A total of about 40,000 clones appear in this sample, 70% to 90% of them only once. The biggest ten clones account for approximately 1.2% of the sample. The specimen comprised CD4+ T cells from peripheral blood mononuclear cells, sampled after pregnancy. All receptors come from a female donor with multiple sclerosis, enrolled in a pregnancy study.

The chain is built from TRBV19 and TRBJ2-2; D is ambiguous. The CDR3 is made up of 14 amino acids. Germline V lookup: CDR1 LNHDA, CDR2 SQIVND (reference sequence). Trimming removed 5 bases at V and 6 bases at J, with 13 bases between. The CDR3 loop reads CASSLVRDSGELFF. As DNA, the CDR3 is TGTGCCAGTAGTCTCGTGCGCGATTCCGGGGAGCTGTTTTTT.

The CDR3 protein is CASSKSGETGGQFF. The CDR3 DNA reads as TGTGCCAGTAGTAAAAGCGGGGAGACTGGTGGGCAGTTCTTC. The rearrangement links TRBV19 to TRBJ2-1; 7 bases map to TRBD2. The V and J ends lost 4 bases and 12 bases, in that order; junction bases with no gene match: 12. The CDR3 spans 14 residues. Germline assignment: CDR1 LNHDA and CDR2 SQIVND (reference sequence).